These T cell receptor beta chains were read from a single sample in a study of blood T cell repertoires in COVID-19. Libraries were prepared by immunoSEQ multiplex PCR; TCRdb keeps only in-frame clonotypes and omits some of them. The table includes roughly 250,000 clones, 65% to 85% detected once. The source material was peripheral blood. The origin of the receptors is a woman between 35 and 50 years old who had recovered from COVID-19. Each CDR3 is given with its conserved first and last residue. A D gene is named only where the DNA matches it firmly. Clone size is given for some rows only: seen once, a few or many times, or a class if the clone is expanded.

CASSKTTGSSYNEQFF,TGTGCCAGCAGTAAGACCACAGGGAGCTCCTACAATGAGCAGTTCTTC,TRBV3-1/TRBV3-2,.,.,TRBJ2-1
CASSLTGDYGYTF,TGCGCCAGCAGCTTGACAGGAGACTATGGCTACACCTTC,TRBV5-1,.,.,TRBJ1-2
CASSLDRVHSGANVLTF,TGTGCCAGCAGCTTAGACAGGGTACACTCTGGGGCCAACGTCCTGACTTTC,TRBV11-2,.,.,TRBJ2-6
CASSPTGQGAGYTF,TGTGCCAGCAGCCCAACGGGACAGGGAGCTGGCTACACCTTC,TRBV7-3,.,TRBD1,TRBJ1-2
CAWGDLGVIAGELFF,TGTGCCTGGGGGGACCTAGGGGTAATCGCCGGGGAGCTGTTTTTT,TRBV30,.,.,TRBJ2-2
CASSLTGIYEQYF,TGTGCCAGCTCTTTGACAGGAATCTACGAGCAGTACTTC,TRBV3-1/TRBV3-2,.,.,TRBJ2-7
CASSLDRRLTGELFF,TGTGCCAGCAGCTTGGACAGGCGCCTTACCGGGGAGCTGTTTTTT,TRBV5-4,once,.,TRBJ2-2
CASSLAGAGELFF,TGTGCCAGCAGCTTAGCGGGAGCGGGGGAGCTGTTTTTT,TRBV7-8,few,.,TRBJ2-2
CASSPRSQNSGNTIYF,TGTGCCAGCTCACCACGGTCCCAGAACTCTGGAAACACCATATATTTT,TRBV18,once,.,TRBJ1-3
CASSDPGVTNTGELFF,TGTGCCAGCAGCGATCCCGGAGTAACGAACACCGGGGAGCTGTTTTTT,TRBV9,.,.,TRBJ2-2
CASRDSGAYHNEQFF,TGTGCCAGCAGAGATAGCGGGGCTTACCACAATGAGCAGTTCTTC,TRBV13,.,TRBD2,TRBJ2-1
CASSLNGAGGVYF,TGTGCCAGCAGCTTAAACGGAGCAGGGGGCGTTTACTTC,TRBV7-2,.,TRBD1,TRBJ2-7
CAISDGGFGNQPQHF,TGTGCCATCAGTGATGGGGGGTTTGGCAATCAGCCCCAGCATTTT,TRBV10-3,.,.,TRBJ1-5
CASSPRQGLGYGYTF,TGTGCCAGTAGTCCCCGACAGGGGTTGGGCTATGGCTACACCTTC,TRBV19,once,TRBD1,TRBJ1-2
CASSFPGDNYEQYF,TGTGCCAGCAGTTTTCCAGGGGATAACTACGAGCAGTACTTC,TRBV28,.,.,TRBJ2-7
CASSYNRRSGNTIYF,TGTGCCAGCAGTTACAACAGGCGCTCTGGAAACACCATATATTTT,TRBV6-5,.,.,TRBJ1-3
CASSPTGGSGQETQYF,TGTGCCAGCAGCCCAACGGGGGGATCAGGCCAAGAGACCCAGTACTTC,TRBV5-4,.,TRBD2,TRBJ2-5
CASSDRGPGEQYF,TGTGCCAGTAGCGACAGGGGGCCAGGCGAGCAGTACTTC,TRBV19,.,TRBD1,TRBJ2-7
CASSRQVSYEQYF,TGTGCCAGCAGTCGACAGGTATCCTACGAGCAGTACTTC,TRBV6-2/TRBV6-3,.,.,TRBJ2-7
CASSPPGRAANTGELFF,TGCGCCAGCAGCCCCCCGGGCAGGGCCGCGAACACCGGGGAGCTGTTTTTT,TRBV5-1,.,.,TRBJ2-2
CASSLRTGTGSSGNTEAFF,TGTGCCAGCTCACTACGAACCGGGACAGGATCATCGGGAAACACTGAAGCTTTCTTT,TRBV18,.,TRBD1,TRBJ1-1
CAIRGTGNEQFF,TGTGCCATCAGGGGGACAGGGAATGAGCAGTTCTTC,TRBV10-3,.,TRBD1,TRBJ2-1
CASSDGSYNEQFF,TGTGCCAGCAGTGACGGGTCCTACAATGAGCAGTTCTTC,TRBV6-1,once,.,TRBJ2-1
CAWSQSPGTAGNQPQHF,TGTGCCTGGAGTCAATCACCCGGGACAGCGGGTAATCAGCCCCAGCATTTT,TRBV30,.,TRBD1,TRBJ1-5
CASSYSGGTEAFF,TGTGCCAGCAGTTACTCGGGGGGTACTGAAGCTTTCTTT,TRBV6-5,.,.,TRBJ1-1
CASSSIRRAGEKLFF,TGTGCCAGCAGCTCCATCCGGAGGGCGGGTGAAAAACTGTTTTTT,TRBV7-9,.,.,TRBJ1-4
CASSFAPGRRETQYF,TGTGCCAGCAGCTTCGCTCCAGGGAGGAGAGAGACCCAGTACTTC,TRBV11-2,.,.,TRBJ2-5
CASSSSFYDQGSYEQYF,TGTGCCAGCAGTTCGTCCTTCTATGACCAGGGGTCCTACGAGCAGTACTTC,TRBV28,.,.,TRBJ2-7
CASSFGQGYRQPQHF,TGTGCCAGCAGCTTCGGGCAGGGGTATCGTCAGCCCCAGCATTTT,TRBV7-2,.,.,TRBJ1-5
CASSERHGGTGNTIYF,TGTGCCAGCAGTGAGCGACACGGAGGGACTGGAAACACCATATATTTT,TRBV6-1,.,.,TRBJ1-3
CASSYDVGGDGYTF,TGTGCCAGCAGCTACGACGTGGGGGGAGATGGCTACACCTTC,TRBV5-6,.,.,TRBJ1-2
CASSPLFGQGAYEQYF,TGTGCCAGCAGTCCCCTATTCGGGCAGGGGGCCTACGAGCAGTACTTC,TRBV27,.,TRBD1,TRBJ2-7
CASSPLSNDRGYGYTF,TGTGCCAGCAGTCCCCTCTCCAACGACAGGGGTTATGGCTACACCTTC,TRBV28,.,TRBD1,TRBJ1-2
CASSPRGGTSYNEQFF,TGTGCCAGCAGCCCGCGGGGGGGGACCTCCTACAATGAGCAGTTCTTC,TRBV7-2,.,TRBD2,TRBJ2-1
CSVDSGSDEQYF,TGCAGCGTTGATTCGGGGTCCGACGAGCAGTACTTC,TRBV29-1,.,.,TRBJ2-7
CASSPDRWSEKLFF,TGTGCCAGTAGTCCGGACAGGTGGAGTGAAAAACTGTTTTTT,TRBV19,.,TRBD1,TRBJ1-4
CATLLMNTEAFF,TGTGCCACCCTACTTATGAACACTGAAGCTTTCTTT,TRBV6-5,.,.,TRBJ1-1